The 6 T cell receptor beta chains presented below share a single source sample, sequenced in a study of shared clonotypes between healthy human individuals. TCRdb's table, derived via immunoSEQ multiplex PCR, lists solely in-frame clones and lacks some. Of approximately 2.4 million clones detected, around 95% appear once; the ten largest clones hold roughly 0.13%. Sequencing was done on a sample of naive CD4+ T cells sorted from blood. The subset denotes: CD45RA+ positively selected. Receptor source: a man aged 18 to 30 in good health.

V gene TRBV7-9 combines with J gene TRBJ2-7; perhaps D is TRBD1 or TRBD2 (5 bases each). The CDR3 length is 14 residues. V was shortened by 2 bases and J by 5 bases, with 13 bases between the two germline ends. Germline V lookup: CDR1 SEHNR, CDR2 FQNEAQ (reference sequence). As DNA, the CDR3 is TGTGCCAGCAGCTTAATTGGGGGTCCGGACGAGCAGTACTTC. Encoded protein: CASSLIGGPDEQYF. Supplemented by reference TRBV7-9 and TRBJ2-7, the full variable domain reads DTGVSQNPRHKITKRGQNVTFRCDPISEHNRLYWYRQTLGQGPEFLTYFQNEAQLEKSRLLSDRFSAERPKGSFSTLEIQRTEQGDSAMYLCASSLIGGPDEQYFGPGTRLTVT.

This clone was counted a single time. CDR3 region: CASSEGGNTEAFF. In DNA form, the CDR3 reads TGTGCCAGCAGTGAAGGGGGGAACACTGAAGCTTTCTTT. The chain has TRBV25-1 and TRBJ1-1; D perhaps matches TRBD1 (5 bases). Trimming shortened V by 2 bases and J by 1 base, and 5 bases separated the two germline ends. Germline V gene sequence: CDR1 MGHDK, CDR2 SYGVNS. This CDR3 is built from 13 residues.

This clone was observed once. The V and J genes are TRBV30 and TRBJ1-5; D gene uncertain. The V end lost 1 base, the J end lost 4 bases, and 11 bases lay between the germline ends. Germline CDR1 and CDR2: GTSNPN and SVGIG (reference sequence). CDR3 length equals 14 residues. The CDR3 DNA sequence: TGTGCCTGGAGTGGCCTCGGAGGTAATCAGCCCCAGCATTTT. It yields the protein CAWSGLGGNQPQHF.

As to this clone: This sample includes further DNA sequences coding for the same CDR3. The chain recombines TRBV7-2 with TRBJ1-2, with D unclear. V was cut by 0 bases and J by 0 bases, with 5 bases left in between. The CDR3 is made up of 14 amino acids. Germline V gene data show CDR1 as SGHTA and CDR2 as FQGNSA. This chain's CDR3 is CASSLAGANYGYTF. The CDR3 region has the DNA TGTGCCAGCAGCTTAGCGGGTGCTAACTATGGCTACACCTTC.

The chain is built from TRBV30 and TRBJ1-5; unclear D gene. Germline CDR1 reads GTSNPN; CDR2 reads SVGIG (reference sequence). The CDR3 length is 13 residues. V was trimmed by 5 bases and J by 4 bases, leaving 12 bases between them. CDR3 protein: CAWGDTMNQPQHF. CDR3 DNA: TGTGCCTGGGGAGACACAATGAATCAGCCCCAGCATTTT.

The V and J genes are TRBV29-1 and TRBJ1-2, with unresolved D. The germline V gene has CDR1 SQVTM and CDR2 ANQGSEA. The length of the CDR3 is 13 residues. V lost 3 bases to trimming and J lost 2 bases, with 10 bases between them. CDR3 residues: CSVDVPENYGYTF. The CDR3 DNA is TGCAGCGTTGACGTCCCAGAGAACTATGGCTACACCTTC. Using reference TRBV29-1 and TRBJ1-2 for the parts outside the CDR3, the full variable domain is SAVISQKPSRDICQRGTSLTIQCQVDSQVTMMFWYRQQPGQSLTLIATANQGSEATYESGFVIDKFPISRPNLTFSTLTVSNMSPEDSSIYLCSVDVPENYGYTFGSGTRLTVV.